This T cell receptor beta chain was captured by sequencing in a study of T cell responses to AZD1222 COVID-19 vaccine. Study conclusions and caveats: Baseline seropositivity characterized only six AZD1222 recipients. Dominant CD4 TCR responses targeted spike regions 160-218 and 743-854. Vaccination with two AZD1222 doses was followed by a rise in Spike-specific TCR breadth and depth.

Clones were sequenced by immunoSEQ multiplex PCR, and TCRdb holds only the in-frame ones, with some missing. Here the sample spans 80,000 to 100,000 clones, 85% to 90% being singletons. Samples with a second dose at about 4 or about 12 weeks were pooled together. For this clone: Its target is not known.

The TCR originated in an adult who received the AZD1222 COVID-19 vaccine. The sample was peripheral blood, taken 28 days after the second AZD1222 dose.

CDR3 sequence reads: CATSSGQGSGEQFF. The CDR3 DNA reads as TGTGCCACCAGCAGCGGACAGGGGAGCGGTGAGCAGTTCTTC. The rearrangement joins TRBV15 to TRBJ2-1; 9 bases fit TRBD1. Germline V lookup: CDR1 LNHNV, CDR2 YYDKDF (reference sequence). After removal of 3 bases from V and 9 bases from J, the junction contained 6 bases not matched to a gene. The CDR3 spans 14 residues.